This is a list of T cell receptor beta chains from one sample in a study of shared clonotypes between healthy human individuals. Sequencing used immunoSEQ multiplex PCR; TCRdb keeps in-frame clones, though not all of them. The repertoire includes 500,000 to 550,000 clones, 90% to 96% of them detected once, and 0.05% to 0.07% sits in the top ten. Input material: naive CD4+ T cells sorted from blood. These receptors were taken from a woman in her twenties or thirties in good health. Each CDR3 is given with its conserved first and last residue. A D gene is named only where the DNA matches it firmly. Rows give clone size only sometimes, using once, few, many, or a class for an expanded clone.

>TRBV19|-|TRBJ2-1|TRBD2
TGTGCCAGTAGTTCTAGCGGGAGCTTAAATGGTGAGCAGTTCTTC
CASSSSGSLNGEQFF
>TRBV11-1|-|TRBJ2-7|-
TGTGCCAGCAGCGTTTACTCCTCCTACGAGCAGTACTTC
CASSVYSSYEQYF
>TRBV19|once|TRBJ2-1|-
TGTGCCAGTAGTGTTAGCGGCCGCTCCTACAATGAGCAGTTCTTC
CASSVSGRSYNEQFF
>TRBV28|-|TRBJ2-5|-
TGTGCCAGCACCCTACCCAACGGGGCGCGAGAGACCCAGTACTTC
CASTLPNGARETQYF
>TRBV5-1|-|TRBJ2-4|-
TGCGCCAGCAGCCCTACGCAACAAGCGACTGCCAAAAACATTCAGTACTTC
CASSPTQQATAKNIQYF
>TRBV4-1|-|TRBJ2-3|-
TGCGCCAGCAGCCAAGTGGCAGATACGCAGTATTTT
CASSQVADTQYF
>TRBV15|-|TRBJ2-5|-
TGTGCCACCAGCCAAAATAGAGTTCGCAATCAAGAGACCCAGTACTTC
CATSQNRVRNQETQYF
>TRBV27|-|TRBJ2-7|-
TGTGCCAGCAGTTTAATGGGAGCGGGGACATCGGCCCACGAGCAGTACTTC
CASSLMGAGTSAHEQYF
>TRBV28|-|TRBJ2-2|-
TGTGCCAGCAGTTTTAACAGGGCGAACACCGGGGAGCTGTTTTTT
CASSFNRANTGELFF
>TRBV10-3|once|TRBJ2-2|TRBD1
TGTGCCATCAGAGCACTCGGACAGGGGGTTACCACCGGGGAGCTGTTTTTT
CAIRALGQGVTTGELFF
>TRBV6-5|once|TRBJ2-5|TRBD1
TGTGCCAGCAGCAGGGACAGGGTTTGGGGGGGGACCCAGTACTTC
CASSRDRVWGGTQYF
>TRBV27|-|TRBJ2-7|-
TGTGCCAGCAGTTCTCCCGGGCCTACCGTCCCATCCTACGAGCAGTACTTC
CASSSPGPTVPSYEQYF
>TRBV2|few|TRBJ1-5|-
TGTGCCAGCGGAGGGGAGTATCAGCCCCAGCATTTT
CASGGEYQPQHF
>TRBV10-2|-|TRBJ2-7|TRBD2
TGCGCCAGCAGTGCGAATCCGGGACTAGCGTCCTACGAGCAGTACTTC
CASSANPGLASYEQYF
>TRBV15|-|TRBJ2-1|-
TGTGCCACCAGCAGGGTGGGGGGGCGGAATGAGCAGTTCTTC
CATSRVGGRNEQFF
>TRBV28|-|TRBJ2-5|TRBD2
TGTGCCAGCAGTAACACAGAGCGGGGGCTATTGACCCAGTACTTC
CASSNTERGLLTQYF
>TRBV27|-|TRBJ1-2|TRBD1
TGTGCCAGCAGACAGGGGGCTGTAAACTATGGCTACACCTTC
CASRQGAVNYGYTF
>TRBV4-1|-|TRBJ1-2|TRBD1
TGCGCCAGCAGCCAAGGAGGTAGGGGGCGTCACTATGGCTACACCTTC
CASSQGGRGRHYGYTF
>TRBV5-1|-|TRBJ2-7|-
TGCGCCAGCTCCACCCCGGTGGGGGGAAACGAGCAGTACTTC
CASSTPVGGNEQYF
>TRBV28|-|TRBJ2-5|TRBD1
TGTGCCAGCAGTCTAGGACAGGGCTCTGGAGAGCAGTACTTC
CASSLGQGSGEQYF
>TRBV27|once|TRBJ2-1|TRBD1
TGTGCCAGCAGTACCCCCCGGGACAGGGGCTACAATGAGCAGTTCTTC
CASSTPRDRGYNEQFF
>TRBV10-2|-|TRBJ2-7|TRBD1
TGCGCCAGCAGTGACTACGAGGACAGGCACTTC
CASSDYEDRHF
>TRBV25-1|-|TRBJ2-5|-
TGTGCCAGCGGGGGACCGCGGAATCAACAAGAGACCCAGTACTTC
CASGGPRNQQETQYF
>TRBV19|-|TRBJ1-4|TRBD1
TGTGCCAGTCGTCGGACAGGAGATCGGGAACTGTTTTTT
CASRRTGDRELFF
>TRBV19|-|TRBJ1-2|TRBD1
TGTGCCAGTAGCTCCCTAGGGTGGTCTCGGCGGGACAGAACTAACTATGGCTACACCTTC
CASSSLGWSRRDRTNYGYTF
>TRBV6-1|-|TRBJ1-4|TRBD1
TGTGCCAGCATGACAGGGACAACTAATGAAAAACTGTTTTTT
CASMTGTTNEKLFF
>TRBV28|once|TRBJ2-7|-
TGTGCCAGCAGTTTAGGGACGGCCCCCTACGAGCAGTACTTC
CASSLGTAPYEQYF
>TRBV5-1|-|TRBJ2-3|TRBD2
TGCGCCAGCAGCTATACTAGCGGAAGCACAGATACGCAGTATTTT
CASSYTSGSTDTQYF
>TRBV5-4|-|TRBJ1-4|-
TGTGCCAGCAGCCGTGGGACGTCCGAAAAACTGTTTTTT
CASSRGTSEKLFF
>TRBV28|-|TRBJ2-7|-
TGTGCCAGCAGTTTAGGACTCGATCGACGGGACTACGAGCAGTACTTC
CASSLGLDRRDYEQYF
>TRBV18|-|TRBJ2-4|-
TGTGCCAGCTCACCACGCGACATGATTCTAGCCAAAAACATTCAGTACTTC
CASSPRDMILAKNIQYF
>TRBV2|-|TRBJ1-5|TRBD1
TGTGCCAGCAGCGGGACAGGGTATAGCAATCAGCCCCAGCATTTT
CASSGTGYSNQPQHF
>TRBV30|-|TRBJ1-1|-
TGTGCCTGGAGTGTCAAGACAGGTACTGAAGCTTTCTTT
CAWSVKTGTEAFF
>TRBV2|-|TRBJ2-7|-
TGTGCCAGCGCTAGTCGTCGGGCCAACTACGAGCAGTACTTC
CASASRRANYEQYF
>TRBV11-3|-|TRBJ2-2|TRBD1
TGTGCCAGCACCGCTGGGACAGGGCTTACCGGGGAGCTGTTTTTT
CASTAGTGLTGELFF
>TRBV11-1|-|TRBJ2-2|-
TGTGCCAGCAGCCAGATCTCCACCGGGGAGCTGTTTTTT
CASSQISTGELFF
>TRBV4-1|-|TRBJ2-1|-
TGCGCCAGCAGCCAAGCCCAAGGCTCCTACAATGAGCAGTTCTTC
CASSQAQGSYNEQFF
>TRBV29-1|-|TRBJ2-3|-
TGCAGCGTTGTCAGGGGTTCAGATACGCAGTATTTT
CSVVRGSDTQYF
>TRBV30|-|TRBJ1-5|-
TGTGCCTGGGGTCATGATAGCAATCAGCCCCAGCATTTT
CAWGHDSNQPQHF
>TRBV9|once|TRBJ1-1|TRBD1
TGTGCCAGCAGCGTAGAGACAGGGTCGAACACTGAAGCTTTCTTT
CASSVETGSNTEAFF